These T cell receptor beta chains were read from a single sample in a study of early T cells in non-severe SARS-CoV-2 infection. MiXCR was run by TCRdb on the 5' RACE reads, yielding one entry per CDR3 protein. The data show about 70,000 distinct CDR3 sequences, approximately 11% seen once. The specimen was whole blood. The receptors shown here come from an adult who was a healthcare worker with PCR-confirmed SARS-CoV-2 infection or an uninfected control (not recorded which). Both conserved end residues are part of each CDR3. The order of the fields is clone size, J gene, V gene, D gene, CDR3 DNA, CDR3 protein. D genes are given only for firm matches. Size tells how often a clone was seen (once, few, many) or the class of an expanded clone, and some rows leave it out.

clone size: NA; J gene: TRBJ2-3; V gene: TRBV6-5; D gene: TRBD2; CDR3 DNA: TGTGCCAGCAGTTACTCGTCAAGCGGGGGGCGTACAGATACGCAGTATTTT; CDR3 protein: CASSYSSSGGRTDTQYF
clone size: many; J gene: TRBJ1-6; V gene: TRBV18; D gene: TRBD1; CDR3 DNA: TGTGCCAGCTCACCATTGGGAACAGGGGATAATTCACCCCTCCACTTT; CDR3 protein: CASSPLGTGDNSPLHF
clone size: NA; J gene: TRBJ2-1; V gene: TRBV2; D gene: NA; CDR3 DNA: TGTGCCAACAAGACCTACAGTGGCGATGAGCAGTTCTTC; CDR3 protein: CANKTYSGDEQFF
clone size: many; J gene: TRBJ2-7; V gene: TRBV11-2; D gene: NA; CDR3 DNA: TGTGCCAGCAGCTTGGGGACGTTTTTGGGGGAGCAGTACTTC; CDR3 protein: CASSLGTFLGEQYF
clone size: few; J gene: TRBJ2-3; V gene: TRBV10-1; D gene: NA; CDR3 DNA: TGCGCCAGCAGTGAGTCCCTTAGGGGGGGGGCCCCCGATACGCAGTATTTT; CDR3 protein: CASSESLRGGAPDTQYF
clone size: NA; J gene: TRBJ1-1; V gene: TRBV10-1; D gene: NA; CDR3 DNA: TGCGCCAGCAGTGAGTATGGGACACCTTTCACGGGGACTGAAGCTTTCTTT; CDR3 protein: CASSEYGTPFTGTEAFF
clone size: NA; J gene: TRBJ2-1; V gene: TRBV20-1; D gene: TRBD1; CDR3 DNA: TGCAGTGCTAGAGATTCGCAGGGGGTAGCCAATGAGCAGTTCTTC; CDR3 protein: CSARDSQGVANEQFF
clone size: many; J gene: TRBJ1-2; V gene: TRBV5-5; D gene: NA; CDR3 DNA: TGTGCCAGCAGCTTGAGCACTTGGGGCTACACCTTC; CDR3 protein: CASSLSTWGYTF
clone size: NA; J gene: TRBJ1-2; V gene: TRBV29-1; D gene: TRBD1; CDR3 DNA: TGCAGCGTGACTCCGGGACAGGGGGCGCGTCACTATGGCTACACCTTC; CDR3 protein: CSVTPGQGARHYGYTF
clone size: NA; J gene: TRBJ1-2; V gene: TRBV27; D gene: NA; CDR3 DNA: TGTGCCAGCAGTCAGATAGGGGACGGAGCTAACTATGGCTACACCTTC; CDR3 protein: CASSQIGDGANYGYTF
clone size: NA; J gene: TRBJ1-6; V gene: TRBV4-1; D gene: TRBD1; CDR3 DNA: TGCGCCAGCAGCCCTGGAGTTACAGGGGGGACCTATAATTCACCCCTCCACTTT; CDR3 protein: CASSPGVTGGTYNSPLHF
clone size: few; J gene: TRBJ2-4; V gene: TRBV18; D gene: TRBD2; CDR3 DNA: TGTGCCAGCTCACTGTCAAGCGGGGGGTTATACATTCAGTACTTC; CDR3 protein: CASSLSSGGLYIQYF
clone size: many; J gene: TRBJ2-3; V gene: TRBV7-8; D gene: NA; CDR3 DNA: TGTGCCAGCAGCCCGAGGGTAGATACGCAGTATTTT; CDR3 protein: CASSPRVDTQYF
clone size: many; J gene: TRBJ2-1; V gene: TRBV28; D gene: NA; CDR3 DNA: TGTGCCAGCAGTCCGACCGGGACCGACTCCTACAATGAGCAGTTCTTC; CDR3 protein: CASSPTGTDSYNEQFF
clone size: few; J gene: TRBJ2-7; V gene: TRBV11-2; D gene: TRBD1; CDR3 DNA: TGTGCCAGCAGCTCCCCCGGACAGGTCGGCGAGCAGTACTTC; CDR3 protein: CASSSPGQVGEQYF
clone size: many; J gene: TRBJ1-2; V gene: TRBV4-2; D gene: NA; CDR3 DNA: TGTGCCAGCAGCCAAGATCTATTGGGGGGATCTAACTATGGCTACACCTTC; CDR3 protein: CASSQDLLGGSNYGYTF
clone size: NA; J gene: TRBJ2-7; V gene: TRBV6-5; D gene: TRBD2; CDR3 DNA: TGTGCCAGCAGTCGACTGACTAGCGGGGTTGCCTACGAGCAGTACTTC; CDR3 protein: CASSRLTSGVAYEQYF
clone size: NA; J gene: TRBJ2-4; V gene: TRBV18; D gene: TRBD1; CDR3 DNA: TGTGCCAGCTCAACGGACAGGGGCATTCAGTACTTC; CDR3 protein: CASSTDRGIQYF
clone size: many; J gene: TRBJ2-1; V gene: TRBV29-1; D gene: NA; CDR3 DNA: TGCAGCGTTGGAGGCAGGTACAATGAGCAGTTCTTC; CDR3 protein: CSVGGRYNEQFF
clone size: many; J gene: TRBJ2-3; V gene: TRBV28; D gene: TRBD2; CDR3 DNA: TGTGCCAGCAGTTTCGTAGCGGGGACAGATACGCAGTATTTT; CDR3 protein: CASSFVAGTDTQYF
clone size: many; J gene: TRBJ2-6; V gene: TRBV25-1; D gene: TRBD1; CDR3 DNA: TGTGCCAGCAGAGCAGGGGACAGCCCCTCTGGGGCCAACGTCCTGACTTTC; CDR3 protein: CASRAGDSPSGANVLTF
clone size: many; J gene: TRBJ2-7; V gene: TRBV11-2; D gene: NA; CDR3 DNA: TGTGCCAGCACGCCTCCGGGACCACCTTCCTACGAGCAGTACTTC; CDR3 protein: CASTPPGPPSYEQYF
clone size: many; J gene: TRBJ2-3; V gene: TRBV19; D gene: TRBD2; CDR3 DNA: TGTGCCAGTAGTTCGAGCGGGGGCACAGATACGCAGTATTTT; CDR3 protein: CASSSSGGTDTQYF
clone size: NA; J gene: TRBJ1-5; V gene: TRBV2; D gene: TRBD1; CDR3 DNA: TGTGCCAGCAGTCCCGACAGGGATAGCAATCAGCCCCAGCATTTT; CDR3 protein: CASSPDRDSNQPQHF
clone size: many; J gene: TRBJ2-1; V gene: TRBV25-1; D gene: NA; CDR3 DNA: TGTGCCAGCAGTATTGGTCTGTACAATGAGCAGTTCTTC; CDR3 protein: CASSIGLYNEQFF
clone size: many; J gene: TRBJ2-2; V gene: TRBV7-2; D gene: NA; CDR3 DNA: TGCGCCAGCAGCCTAGTCGGGTTGAACACCGGGGAGCTGTTTTTT; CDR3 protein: CASSLVGLNTGELFF
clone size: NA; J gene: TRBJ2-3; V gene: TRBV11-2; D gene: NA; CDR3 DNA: TGTGCCAGCGGGGAGGGGGCAGATACGCAGTATTTT; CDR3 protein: CASGEGADTQYF
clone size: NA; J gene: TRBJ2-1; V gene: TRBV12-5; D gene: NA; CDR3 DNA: TGTGCTAGTGGTTTGGTACAGCAGCAGTTCTTC; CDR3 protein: CASGLVQQQFF
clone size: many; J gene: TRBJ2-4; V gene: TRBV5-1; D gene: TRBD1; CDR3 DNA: TGCGCCAGCAGCTTTAACGCGGACAGGAGGAACATTCAGTACTTC; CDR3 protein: CASSFNADRRNIQYF
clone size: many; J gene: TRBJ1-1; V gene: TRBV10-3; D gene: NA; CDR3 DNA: TGTGCCATCAGTGAAACACGGGGGAGCCGGAACACTGAAGCTTTCTTT; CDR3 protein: CAISETRGSRNTEAFF
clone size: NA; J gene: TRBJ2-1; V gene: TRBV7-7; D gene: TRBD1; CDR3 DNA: TGTGCTAGCAGCTTATCCGTCGGGCAGGGGGCGCGAAATGAGCAGTTCTTC; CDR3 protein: CASSLSVGQGARNEQFF
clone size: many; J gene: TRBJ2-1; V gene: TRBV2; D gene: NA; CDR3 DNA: TGTGCCAGCAGTGAGTCAAACGCGGACAATGAGCAGTTCTTC; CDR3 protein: CASSESNADNEQFF
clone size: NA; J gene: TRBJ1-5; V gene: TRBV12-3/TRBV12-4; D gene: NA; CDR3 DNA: TGTGCCAGCAGTTGGGGCCGGCGGGGTCAGCCCCAGCATTTT; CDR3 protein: CASSWGRRGQPQHF
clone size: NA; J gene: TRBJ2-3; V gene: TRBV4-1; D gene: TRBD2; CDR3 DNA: TGCGCCAGCAGCCAAGATTCATTGGCTAGCGGGGCGCCCACAGATACGCAGTATTTT; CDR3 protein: CASSQDSLASGAPTDTQYF
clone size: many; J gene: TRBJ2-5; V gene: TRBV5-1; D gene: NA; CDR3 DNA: TGCGCCAGCAGCTCCCTGGACCTTAGCGAAGAGACCCAGTACTTC; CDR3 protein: CASSSLDLSEETQYF
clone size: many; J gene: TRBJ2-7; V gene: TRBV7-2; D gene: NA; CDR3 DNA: TGTGCCAGCAGCTTAGGACTGGCGACCTACGAGCAGTACTTC; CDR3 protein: CASSLGLATYEQYF
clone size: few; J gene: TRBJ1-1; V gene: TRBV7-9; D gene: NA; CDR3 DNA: TGTGCCAGCAGCTTCGGCACTGAAGCTTTCTTT; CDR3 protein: CASSFGTEAFF
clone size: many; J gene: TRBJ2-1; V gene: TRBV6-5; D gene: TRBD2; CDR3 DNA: TGTGCCAGCAGCCGCGGGACTAGCGGGGCCGATGAGCAGTTCTTC; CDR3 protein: CASSRGTSGADEQFF
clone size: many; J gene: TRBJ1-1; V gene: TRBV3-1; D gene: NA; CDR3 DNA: TGTGCCAGCAGCCAATGGACAGCTATGAACACTGAAGCTTTCTTT; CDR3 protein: CASSQWTAMNTEAFF
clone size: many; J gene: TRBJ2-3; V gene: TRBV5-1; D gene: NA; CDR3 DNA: TGCGCCAGCAGCTTGTTTCTAAGGGCTAGTACAGATACGCAGTATTTT; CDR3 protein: CASSLFLRASTDTQYF
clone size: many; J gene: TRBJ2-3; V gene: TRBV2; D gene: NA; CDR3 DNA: TGTGCCAGCAGTGGTGTTGGGGGGCGAACAGATACGCAGTATTTT; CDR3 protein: CASSGVGGRTDTQYF
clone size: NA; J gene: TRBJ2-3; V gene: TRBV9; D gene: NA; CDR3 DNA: TGTGCCAGCAGTGGAGGACAGTGGACAGATACGCAGTATTTT; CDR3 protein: CASSGGQWTDTQYF
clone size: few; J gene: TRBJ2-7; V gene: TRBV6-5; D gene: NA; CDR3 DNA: TGTGCCAGCAGTTACGACAGGATGACCTACGAGCAGTACTTC; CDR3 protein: CASSYDRMTYEQYF
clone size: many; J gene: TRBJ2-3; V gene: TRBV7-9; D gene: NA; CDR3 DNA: TGTGCCAGCAGCTTAGCGGCGAAAACAGATACGCAGTATTTT; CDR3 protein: CASSLAAKTDTQYF
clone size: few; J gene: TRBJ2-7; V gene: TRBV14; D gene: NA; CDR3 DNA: TGTGCCAGCAGCCAAGTTCGGGGTACCGAGCAGTACTTC; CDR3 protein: CASSQVRGTEQYF
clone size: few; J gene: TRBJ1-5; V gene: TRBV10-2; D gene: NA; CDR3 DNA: TGCGCCAGCACCCCGGACAGTAGCGCTCAGCCCCAGCATTTT; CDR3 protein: CASTPDSSAQPQHF
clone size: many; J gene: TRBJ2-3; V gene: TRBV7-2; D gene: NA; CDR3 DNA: TGTGCCAGCAGCTTAGCAGATACGCAGTATTTT; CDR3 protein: CASSLADTQYF
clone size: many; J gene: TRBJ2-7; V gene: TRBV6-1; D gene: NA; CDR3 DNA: TGTGCCACTGACGGGACCTACTACGAGCAGTACTTC; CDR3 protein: CATDGTYYEQYF
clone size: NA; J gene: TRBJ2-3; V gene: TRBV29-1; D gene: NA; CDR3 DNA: TGCAGCTCGGGGCAGGGGAGGGCAGATACGCAGTATTTT; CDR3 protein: CSSGQGRADTQYF
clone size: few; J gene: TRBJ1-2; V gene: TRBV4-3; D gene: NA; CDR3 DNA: TGCGCCAGCAGGGACTCCCGGGACTATGGCTACACCTTC; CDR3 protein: CASRDSRDYGYTF
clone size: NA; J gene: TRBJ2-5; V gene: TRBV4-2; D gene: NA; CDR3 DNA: TGTGCCAGCAGCGGCACAGGCTCTGGGGGACAAGAGACCCAGTACTTC; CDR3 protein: CASSGTGSGGQETQYF
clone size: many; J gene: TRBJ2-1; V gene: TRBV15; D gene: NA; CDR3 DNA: TGTGCCACCAGCGGAACTTCGACTCCCCTGGGGGAGCAGTTCTTC; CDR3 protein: CATSGTSTPLGEQFF
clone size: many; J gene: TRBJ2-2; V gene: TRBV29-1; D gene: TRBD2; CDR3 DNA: TGCAGCGGGGGACTAGCGGGAGCGAACACCGGGGAGCTGTTTTTT; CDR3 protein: CSGGLAGANTGELFF
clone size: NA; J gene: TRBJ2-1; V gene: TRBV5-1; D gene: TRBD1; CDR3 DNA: TGCGCCAGCAGCTTGGACGGGACAGGGGGCGATGAGCAGTTCTTC; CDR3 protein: CASSLDGTGGDEQFF
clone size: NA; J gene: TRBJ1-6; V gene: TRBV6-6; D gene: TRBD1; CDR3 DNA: TGTGCCAGCAGTTACTCTGGACAGGGGGACTCACCCCTCCACTTT; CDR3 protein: CASSYSGQGDSPLHF
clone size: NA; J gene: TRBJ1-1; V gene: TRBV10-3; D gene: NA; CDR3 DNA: TGTGCCATCAGTGAGAGACCGGGGCGGAAGGACACTGAAGCTTTCTTT; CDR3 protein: CAISERPGRKDTEAFF